The 29 T cell receptor beta chains below come from one sample, sequenced in a study of blood T cell repertoires in COVID-19. The data were produced by immunoSEQ multiplex PCR, yet TCRdb's version contains in-frame clones alone and is incomplete. The table records 200,000 to 300,000 clones, about 90% of them present only once. Sequenced input: peripheral blood. The receptors were sampled from a man aged 55 to 70 with acute or convalescent COVID-19.

V usage is TRBV28 and J usage is TRBJ1-4; a possible D gene is TRBD1 (6 bases). This CDR3 is built from 16 residues. Trimming took 6 bases from V and 4 from J, leaving 18 bases between them. The germline V gene has CDR1 MDHEN and CDR2 SYDVKM. The CDR3 protein is CASRYISQGINEKLFF. Here the CDR3 DNA reads TGTGCCAGCAGATACATCTCACAGGGTATTAATGAAAAACTGTTTTTT.

The chain links TRBV11-3 to TRBJ2-3; 7 bases agree with TRBD1. The CDR3 sequence is 14 residues long. Germline-derived CDR1 and CDR2 are SGHNT and YENEEA. The trim removed 5 bases at V and 6 bases at J, leaving 8 bases unmatched. In nucleotides, the CDR3 is TGTGCCAGCAGCCCGGGACAGTCATCCGATACGCAGTATTTT. Translation: CASSPGQSSDTQYF. Full variable domain (rest looked up from reference TRBV11-3 and TRBJ2-3): EAGVVQSPRYKIIEKKQPVAFWCNPISGHNTLYWYLQNLGQGPELLIRYENEEAVDDSQLPKDRFSAERLKGVDSTLKIQPAELGDSAVYLCASSPGQSSDTQYFGPGTRLTVL.

The rearrangement joins TRBV7-3 to TRBJ2-6, with 10 bases aligning to TRBD1. J was trimmed by 0 bases and V by 1 base; bases with no gene match: 9. The germline V gene has CDR1 SGHTA and CDR2 FQGTGA. The CDR3 contains 20 residues. CDR3 in DNA: TGTGCCAGCAGCTTAAATGGACAGGGGGATTTGGTCTCTGGGGCCAACGTCCTGACTTTC. Protein sequence: CASSLNGQGDLVSGANVLTF.

This chain links TRBV28 with TRBJ2-7; 7 bases agree with TRBD1. Per germline, CDR1 MDHEN and CDR2 SYDVKM. CDR3 length: 15 amino acids. V shed 6 bases and J 2 bases; nucleotides not matched to a gene: 10. CDR3 amino acids: CASSLTGVIPYEQYF. For the CDR3, the DNA is TGTGCCAGCAGCCTAACAGGGGTCATCCCCTACGAGCAGTACTTC.

This chain uses TRBV2 with TRBJ2-1; 7 bases align to TRBD1. V was pared by 5 bases and J by 0 bases, with 4 bases of the junction left unmatched. The germline V gene encodes CDR1 SNHLY and CDR2 FYNNEI. This CDR3 has 15 residues. This CDR3 is CASSLTGISYNEQFF. DNA for the CDR3: TGTGCCAGCAGTCTGACAGGGATCTCCTACAATGAGCAGTTCTTC.

This chain uses TRBV7-2 with TRBJ2-6, with 10 bases lining up with TRBD1. After removal of 6 bases from V and 2 bases from J, the junction contained 4 bases not matched to a gene. Germline CDR1 is SGHTA and CDR2 is FQGNSA. CDR3 size: 16 residues. CDR3 sequence reads: CASRRTGGTGANVLTF. The CDR3 bases are TGTGCCAGCAGACGGACAGGGGGGACTGGGGCCAACGTCCTGACTTTC.

This clone occurred once. The gene calls are TRBV29-1 and TRBJ2-2; D is possibly TRBD2 (6 bases). CDR3 length equals 14 residues. The germline V and J ends were trimmed by 1 base and 5 bases, with 11 bases remaining between them. Per germline, CDR1 SQVTM and CDR2 ANQGSEA. Written as DNA, the CDR3 is TGCAGCGTTGAAGCGGACTATACTACCGGGGAGCTGTTTTTT. Translated, it gives CSVEADYTTGELFF.

The chain couples TRBV18 to TRBJ2-3; maybe TRBD2 (6 bases). Germline loops: CDR1 KGHSH, CDR2 LQKENI. The CDR3 sequence is 15 residues long. The germline V and J ends were trimmed by 1 base and 0 bases, with 8 bases remaining between them. The CDR3 region is CASSPLRESTDTQYF. CDR3 coding DNA: TGTGCCAGCTCACCACTTCGGGAGAGCACAGATACGCAGTATTTT.

The V and J genes are TRBV6-5 and TRBJ1-6; 8 bases map to TRBD1. The CDR3 sequence is 15 residues long. V gave up 6 bases and J gave up 13 bases; unmatched junction bases: 14. Germline V gene sequence: CDR1 MNHEY, CDR2 SVGAGI. The CDR3 protein is CASSLDRGASRPLHF. CDR3 coding DNA: TGTGCCAGCAGCCTAGACAGGGGCGCTTCTAGGCCCCTCCACTTT.

The chain is built from TRBV19 and TRBJ1-4, with 9 nucleotides matching TRBD1. The CDR3 has 16 residues. Unmatched junction bases numbered 7, after V lost 1 base and J lost 7 bases. Looked up from germline, CDR1 is LNHDA and CDR2 is SQIVND (reference sequence). CDR3 sequence: CASSIGDRVHGEKLFF. CDR3 nucleotide sequence: TGTGCCAGTAGTATAGGGGACAGGGTACATGGTGAAAAACTGTTTTTT.

The chain employs TRBV2 and TRBJ1-2; 9 positions match TRBD1. Germline assignment: CDR1 SNHLY and CDR2 FYNNEI. CDR3 length: 14 residues. Trimming took 11 bases from V and 4 from J; bases not matched to a gene: 11. The CDR3 spells CALTQGAQVYGYTF. In DNA, the CDR3 is TGTGCCTTGACACAGGGGGCTCAGGTCTATGGCTACACCTTC.

The chain is built from TRBV27 and TRBJ2-1; 11 nucleotides match TRBD2. The germline V gene encodes CDR1 MNHEY and CDR2 SMNVEV (reference sequence). Trimming took 5 bases from V and 8 from J; bases not matched to a gene: 8. CDR3 size: 15 residues. CDR3 sequence reads: CASSIWTSGLDEQFF. The CDR3 DNA is TGTGCCAGCAGTATCTGGACTAGCGGGCTGGATGAGCAGTTCTTC.

This clone was picked up one time. This specimen includes other DNA sequences encoding the same CDR3. The V call is TRBV6-5, the J call TRBJ2-7; possible D gene TRBD2, 6 bases. Deletions cut 0 bases from V and 3 bases from J, with 12 bases between. Germline-derived CDR1 and CDR2 are MNHEY and SVGAGI. The CDR3 length is 15 residues. CDR3 region: CASSYSGQGGYEQYF. As DNA, the CDR3 is TGTGCCAGCAGTTACTCGGGCCAGGGAGGCTACGAGCAGTACTTC.

This rearrangement joins TRBV5-8 to TRBJ1-2; 7 nucleotides match TRBD1. V shed 0 bases and J 4 bases; nucleotides not matched to a gene: 9. The CDR3 consists of 16 residues. Germline CDR1 is SGHTS and CDR2 is YDEGEE. The CDR3 DNA sequence: TGTGCCAGCAGCTTGGATAATGAAGGGGGCGGCTATGGCTACACCTTC. It encodes CASSLDNEGGGYGYTF.

V and J are TRBV6-2 or TRBV6-3 and TRBJ2-1; the D gene is possibly TRBD2 (7 bases). CDR1 and CDR2 (germline): MNHEY, SVGEGT. There are 13 residues in the CDR3. V was cut by 6 bases and J by 9 bases, with 15 bases left in between. For the CDR3, the DNA is TGTGCCAGCAGCCGTGGACTAGGGGGTGAGCAGTTCTTC. Encoded protein: CASSRGLGGEQFF.

The CDR3, as DNA: TGTGCCAGCACGATGACAGGGGGCGGTGAGCAGTTCTTC. Its protein is CASTMTGGGEQFF. The rearrangement links TRBV28 to TRBJ2-1, with 10 bases aligning to TRBD1. V gave up 7 bases and J gave up 9 bases; unmatched junction bases: 6. CDR3 length equals 13 residues. Germline assignment: CDR1 MDHEN and CDR2 SYDVKM.

In the case of this clone: The conserved final phenylalanine or tryptophan is absent from the CDR3, which likely points to a read error. It is unclear where the CDR3 begins or ends on the DNA, so no DNA is shown, and the CDR3 is as TCRdb lists it. The gene calls are TRBV6-6 and TRBJ1-2; no DNA check was done on the table's D call, TRBD1. Per germline, CDR1 MNHNY and CDR2 SVGAGI (reference sequence). A total of 13 residues make up the CDR3, ends included. The CDR3 is CASSYSGQAFTAE.

DNA of the CDR3: TGTGCCTGGAGTCTCAGGGGTCCAAGCTCTGGGGCCAACGTCCTGACTTTC. Its translation is CAWSLRGPSSGANVLTF. The genes are TRBV30 and TRBJ2-6, with D possibly TRBD1 on 6 matching bases. This CDR3 is built from 17 residues. Germline V lookup: CDR1 GTSNPN, CDR2 SVGIG (reference sequence). Trimming removed 2 bases at V and 0 bases at J, with 14 bases between.

The chain employs TRBV9 and TRBJ1-2; a weak D match, TRBD1 (6 bases). Germline V gene lookup returns CDR1 SGDLS and CDR2 YYNGEE. This CDR3 is 17 amino acids long. V was shortened by 3 bases and J by 1 base, with 19 bases between the two germline ends. CDR3 bases: TGTGCCAGCAGCGAGGGGGGGACACCGGCCTATAACTATGGCTACACCTTC. Translated, it gives CASSEGGTPAYNYGYTF.

J is TRBJ1-1 and V is TRBV30; unclear D gene. The V gene's germline CDR1 is GTSNPN and CDR2 SVGIG (reference sequence). Trimming cost V 1 base and J 3 bases, with 15 bases left between them. This CDR3 contains 15 residues. The CDR3 nucleotides are TGTGCCTGGAGTGGACGACGGAGTGGTTACACTGAAGCTTTCTTT. It translates to CAWSGRRSGYTEAFF. Combining the CDR3 with reference TRBV30 and TRBJ1-1 gives the whole variable domain SQTIHQWPATLVQPVGSPLSLECTVEGTSNPNLYWYRQAAGRGLQLLFYSVGIGQISSEVPQNLSASRPQDRQFILSSKKLLLSDSGFYLCAWSGRRSGYTEAFFGQGTRLTVV.

J is TRBJ1-2 and V is TRBV6-2 or TRBV6-3, with D possibly being TRBD1 (5 bases). The CDR3 extends over 12 amino acids. V was shortened by 6 bases and J by 5 bases, with 10 bases between the two germline ends. Germline V CDR1 and CDR2: MNHEY, SVGEGT. The CDR3 protein is CASSPGGYGYTF. The CDR3 nucleotides are TGTGCCAGCAGCCCCGGGGGTTATGGCTACACCTTC.

There are a few counts of this clone. This rearrangement joins TRBV11-1 to TRBJ1-1, with D hard to call. Per the germline V gene, CDR1 is SGHAT and CDR2 is FQDESV (reference sequence). Trimming shortened V by 5 bases and J by 0 bases, and 7 bases separated the two germline ends. The CDR3 length is 13 residues. The DNA of the CDR3 is TGTGCCAGCAGCCAACAGATGAACACTGAAGCTTTCTTT. Protein product: CASSQQMNTEAFF.

The gene calls are TRBV6-6 and TRBJ2-5, with a possible D match to TRBD2 (7 bases). The CDR3 contains 14 residues. The germline gives CDR1 MNHNY, CDR2 SVGAGI (reference sequence). Trimming pared 6 bases from V and 4 bases from J, leaving 15 bases between. The CDR3 protein is CASSGGRGGETQYF. The CDR3 DNA follows: TGTGCCAGCAGCGGAGGAAGGGGGGGAGAGACCCAGTACTTC.

The genes are TRBV27 and TRBJ2-7; D perhaps matches TRBD2 (7 bases). V lost 3 bases and J lost 5, with 14 bases in between. CDR3 size: 14 residues. Germline CDR1 is MNHEY and CDR2 is SMNVEV (reference sequence). CDR3 in amino acids: CASSFRGAPNEQYF. CDR3 nucleotide sequence: TGTGCCAGCAGTTTTCGGGGGGCGCCGAACGAGCAGTACTTC.

About this clone: The same CDR3 can be traced to other DNA sequences in this sample. CDR3 in DNA: TGTGCCAGCAGTTCGGCCAGGGGGTCTGAAGCTTTCTTT. Translating gives CASSSARGSEAFF. The genes are TRBV12-3 or TRBV12-4 and TRBJ1-1; 7 bases map to TRBD1. CDR3 length: 13 amino acids. V was pared by 4 bases and J by 6 bases, with 5 bases of the junction left unmatched.

The rearrangement links TRBV6-1 to TRBJ1-1; D gene ambiguous. The germline CDR1 and CDR2 sequences are MNHNS and SASEGT. Trimming took off 6 bases at V and 1 base at J, with 9 bases between the two ends. CDR3 length: 13 residues. CDR3 region: CASSLRGNTEAFF. In nucleotides, the CDR3 is TGTGCCAGCAGCCTCCGGGGGAACACTGAAGCTTTCTTT.

The chain carries TRBV7-3 and TRBJ1-2; D is possibly TRBD1 (5 bases). The V end was cut by 3 bases, the J end by 5 bases, with 7 bases between. The CDR3 runs 12 residues. Germline CDR1 and CDR2: SGHTA and FQGTGA. The DNA of the CDR3 is TGTGCCAGCAGCTTCGGGGGTTATGGCTACACCTTC. It codes for CASSFGGYGYTF.

The chain carries TRBV29-1 and TRBJ1-5, with 7 bases matching TRBD1. CDR1 and CDR2 from the germline V gene are SQVTM and ANQGSEA. Trimming cost V 2 bases and J 4 bases; bases outside gene matches: 8. CDR3 length equals 15 residues. Written as DNA, the CDR3 is TGCAGCGTTGAAATCACAGGGGAACCGAATCAGCCCCAGCATTTT. Translation gives CSVEITGEPNQPQHF.

The rearrangement links TRBV7-9 to TRBJ2-7, with D possibly being TRBD1 (6 bases). Germline CDR1 is SEHNR and CDR2 is FQNEAQ (reference sequence). The V and J ends lost 2 bases and 2 bases respectively, with 10 bases between them. This CDR3 has 14 amino acids. Here the CDR3 reads CASSLFNRAYEQYF. The CDR3 nucleotides are TGTGCCAGCAGCTTATTTAACAGGGCCTACGAGCAGTACTTC.